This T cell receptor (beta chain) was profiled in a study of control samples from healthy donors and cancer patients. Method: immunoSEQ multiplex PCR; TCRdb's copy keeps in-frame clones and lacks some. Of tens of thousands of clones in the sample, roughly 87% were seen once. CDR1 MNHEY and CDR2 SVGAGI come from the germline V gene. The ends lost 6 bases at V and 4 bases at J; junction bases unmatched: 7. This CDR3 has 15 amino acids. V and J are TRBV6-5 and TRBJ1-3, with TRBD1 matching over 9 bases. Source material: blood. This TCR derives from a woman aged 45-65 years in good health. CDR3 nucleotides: TGTGCCAGCAGACCGCCGGGACAGGGAGGAAACACCATATATTTT. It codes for CASRPPGQGGNTIYF.